This note documents a single T cell receptor (beta chain) sequence. It lacks a known antigen. Base qualities were left out, and no much larger clone turns up one base away. This entry is derived from a study of PD-1 blockade in classical Hodgkin lymphoma (TCRdb year 2020). Regarding the research as a whole: Nivolumab dosing was 3 mg/kg intravenously every 2 weeks, continuing until either disease progression or unacceptable toxicity. The study used TCR beta sequencing and CyTOF to define a peripheral blood immune signature of response to PD-1 blockade in classical Hodgkin lymphoma.

Summary of the overall study and its limitations: Diversity was lower in patients who began nivolumab less than 1 year after ASCT, so these patients were left out of later analyses to avoid confounding by immune reconstitution. By C4D1, a significant rise was seen in CD4+ TCR diversity but not in CD8+ TCR diversity (p=0.0027 vs p=0.16), and the rise was most apparent among complete responders (p=0.02). Baseline TCR diversity was reported as lower in newly diagnosed patients than in healthy donors, and lower still in relapsed/refractory patients. The study covered only a single clinical trial cohort, and the causes of the repertoire differences, possibly disease activity or prior therapy, were still not defined. Trial patients achieving complete response had baseline diversity similar to newly diagnosed patients, whereas partial responders and progressors had significantly lower diversity.

The CDR3 contains 15 residues, cysteine and phenylalanine counted. Just the 45-base CDR3 DNA is kept, in frame starting at base 1. CDR1 and CDR2 are read off the germline V gene as SGHRS and YFSETQ. V sheds 0 bases and J sheds 4 bases, leaving 11 bases between their ends. Genomic DNA was isolated using the Qiagen DNeasy kit from unsorted PBMCs as well as from negatively selected CD4+ and CD8+ fractions. Using primers that anneal to V and J segments, immunoSEQ multiplex PCR amplified the TCR beta CDR3 regions. Amplification bias was minimized using a synthetic immune receptor repertoire, and residual bias was removed computationally after sequencing. The original methods were these. Repertoire diversity was quantified as the Shannon entropy index using custom Python scripts. Unsorted, CD4+ and CD8+ repertoires were analyzed separately, except in combined analyses where CD4+ and CD8+ sequences were merged in silico. Clonal expansion was defined as at least a 2-fold frequency increase after treatment relative to C1D1, with a pseudocount of 0.5 for undetected baseline clones. Singleton clones were defined as clones with 0 or 1 copy at C1D1, and non-singleton clones were defined as clones with 2 or more copies. Clones expanded in unsorted samples were assigned a CD4+, CD8+ or unknown annotation through matching of protein sequences in sorted samples from the same patient. Diversity changes from C1D1 to C4D1 were tested in paired samples using Wilcoxon tests. This immuneACCESS table, as held by TCRdb, lists in-frame sequences with V and J called but not all clones. Of the missing ones, under half trace to an unresolved V gene in checked studies; the others have no known cause. V and J calls and clone size come straight from that table; D and trimming were deduced from the DNA. In this sample the table shows fewer than 70,000 clones, around 89% of which occur a single time. The top ten clones comprise around 5.4% of the sample.

What the time point label conveys for this sample: cycle 2 day 1 (C2D1) of nivolumab. Every trial patient had relapsed following autologous stem cell transplantation, and prior brentuximab vedotin exposure was what differed among cohorts A, B and C. The trial cohort comprised about 60 patients with relapsed/refractory classical Hodgkin lymphoma whose best overall responses were complete response, partial response or progressive disease. In the multi-cohort phase II CheckMate 205 trial, trial patients received single-agent nivolumab. Best overall response was determined by an independent review committee according to the 2007 International Working Group response criteria. Trial PBMCs were collected immediately before nivolumab initiation (C1D1) and during therapy at cycle 2 day 1 and cycle 4 day 1. After peripheral blood was drawn into 8 mL Vacutainer Cell Preparation Tubes, PBMCs were isolated by centrifugation and then cryopreserved.

Sequenced here: peripheral blood mononuclear cells (PBMCs), sampled before the second cycle of nivolumab. The TCR originated in a human donor with classical Hodgkin lymphoma. The chain is made from TRBV5-1 and TRBJ1-3; TRBD1 is perhaps the D gene, given 6 matching bases. Read as DNA, the sequence is TGCGCCAGCAGCTTGGCAGGGGTCCGCGGAAACACCATATATTTT. The resulting protein is CASSLAGVRGNTIYF. The full variable domain, completed from the reference TRBV5-1 and TRBJ1-3 proteins outside the CDR3, reads KAGVTQTPRYLIKTRGQQVTLSCSPISGHRSVSWYQQTPGQGLQFLFEYFSETQRNKGNFPGRFSGRQFSNSRSEMNVSTLELGDSALYLCASSLAGVRGNTIYFGEGSWLTVV.